These 7 T cell receptor beta chains were sequenced from one sample in a study of shared clonotypes between healthy human individuals. The assay was immunoSEQ multiplex PCR, and TCRdb's table has in-frame clones only and misses some. The sample has under 650,000 clones; almost 97% are singletons. The specimen was naive CD4+ T cells sorted from blood. Subset given: CD45RA+ positively selected. The receptor source for this set is a woman in her 30s in good health.

This CDR3 is CASIEGEKLFF. The CDR3 nucleotides read TGTGCCAGTATTGAGGGTGAAAAACTGTTTTTT. The chain carries TRBV19 and TRBJ1-4; D gene uncertain. The CDR3 runs to 11 residues. V lost 7 bases and J lost 7, with 7 bases in between. Germline CDR1 and CDR2: LNHDA and SQIVND (reference sequence).

This chain links TRBV5-5 with TRBJ2-5, with 8 positions matching TRBD2. This CDR3 is 14 amino acids long. Germline loops: CDR1 SGHKS, CDR2 YYEKEE (reference sequence). The V segment lost 0 bases and the J segment 6 bases; nucleotides outside the gene matches: 4. Here the CDR3 DNA reads TGTGCCAGCAGCTTGGGAGCGGGAGCTAAGACCCAGTACTTC. Encoded protein: CASSLGAGAKTQYF.

The V and J genes are TRBV27 and TRBJ2-3; tentative D call: TRBD2 (5 bases). This CDR3 region has 14 residues. The V end lost 6 bases, the J end lost 1 base, and 11 bases lay between the germline ends. The V gene's germline CDR1 is MNHEY and CDR2 SMNVEV (reference sequence). For the CDR3, the DNA is TGTGCCAGCAGAATCCTAGCAGGCACAGATACGCAGTATTTT. Amino acid sequence: CASRILAGTDTQYF.

This chain connects TRBV15 to TRBJ2-2, with D perhaps TRBD1 (6 bases). V lost 0 bases to trimming and J lost 1 base, with 12 bases between them. The CDR3 runs 17 residues. The V gene's germline CDR1 is LNHNV and CDR2 YYDKDF (reference sequence). CDR3 nucleotide sequence: TGTGCCACCAGCAGAGATCGAGGACAGCTGAACACCGGGGAGCTGTTTTTT. Translating gives CATSRDRGQLNTGELFF.

The gene calls are TRBV21-1 and TRBJ1-3. TRBV21-1 is an annotated pseudogene. The CDR3 has 20 amino acids. The CDR3 protein is CASSPPRTRSIKPSGNTIYF. CDR3 DNA sequence: TGTGCCAGCAGCCCCCCCCGTACCCGGTCGATTAAGCCCTCTGGAAACACCATATATTTT.

The chain is built from TRBV11-2 and TRBJ2-2; 16 bases are a match to TRBD2. CDR3 length equals 19 residues. Germline CDR1 is SGHAT and CDR2 is FQNNGV. Trimming removed 0 bases from V and 2 bases from J; junction bases left unmatched: 3. Here the CDR3 reads CASSLEGTSGRANTGELFF. CDR3 sequence (DNA): TGTGCCAGCAGCTTAGAAGGGACTAGCGGGAGGGCCAACACCGGGGAGCTGTTTTTT.

This rearrangement joins TRBV28 to TRBJ2-7, with D tentatively TRBD1 (5 bases). The CDR3 has 12 amino acids. Trimming removed 6 bases from V and 6 bases from J, with 12 bases in between. Germline V lookup: CDR1 MDHEN, CDR2 SYDVKM. This chain's CDR3 is CASRTTQGEQYF. CDR3 coding DNA: TGTGCCAGCAGGACGACTCAGGGCGAGCAGTACTTC.